Following are 13 T cell receptor beta chains from one sample sequenced in a study of shared T cell receptors in the human thymus. TCRdb's table, derived via immunoSEQ multiplex PCR, lists solely in-frame clones and lacks some. The sample lists approximately 660,000 clones; around 87% were seen once. The same data also went into a second study, on human thymus T cells.

Sequencing used thymocytes. These receptors all come from a boy under two years old with a congenital heart defect.

The chain employs TRBV4-1 and TRBJ2-1; no clear D. V shed 1 base and J shed 3 bases, with 10 bases lying between them. The germline CDR1 and CDR2 sequences are MGHRA and YSYEKL. The CDR3 consists of 15 residues. DNA for the CDR3: TGCGCCAGCAGCCAAGGAGTGCGCGGCTACAATGAGCAGTTCTTC. This encodes CASSQGVRGYNEQFF.

The CDR3 coding sequence is TGTGCCAGCAGCTTATTGGGAGGGGGCACAGATACGCAGTATTTT. Encoded protein: CASSLLGGGTDTQYF. V gene TRBV7-8 combines with J gene TRBJ2-3; TRBD2 matches at 7 bases. The germline V gene has CDR1 SGHVS and CDR2 FQNEAQ. CDR3 size: 15 residues. V shed 2 bases, J shed 1 base, and the junction held 3 bases outside the gene matches. Looking up the rest from reference TRBV7-8 and TRBJ2-3 gives the full variable domain: GAGVSQSPRYKVAKRGQDVALRCDPISGHVSLFWYQQALGQGPEFLTYFQNEAQLDKSGLPSDRFFAERPEGSVSTLKIQRTQQEDSAVYLCASSLLGGGTDTQYFGPGTRLTVL.

This clone has a single count. The V gene is TRBV19, the J gene TRBJ2-1; 7 positions match TRBD2. V trimming: 5 bases; J trimming: 2 bases; junction bases outside the gene matches: 9. The CDR3 totals 16 residues. Germline CDR1 and CDR2: LNHDA and SQIVND (reference sequence). CDR3 amino acids: CASSLTKSGAYNEQFF. CDR3 sequence (DNA): TGTGCCAGTAGTCTAACTAAGAGCGGGGCCTACAATGAGCAGTTCTTC.

For the CDR3, the DNA is TGTGCCAGCAGTTTCGGACAGCCAGACTCTGGAAACACCATATATTTT. It specifies CASSFGQPDSGNTIYF. This chain joins TRBV7-6 and TRBJ1-3; D is perhaps TRBD1 (6 bases). Germline V gene data show CDR1 as SGHVS and CDR2 as FNYEAQ. The CDR3 runs to 16 residues. V dropped 6 bases and J dropped 0 bases, with 15 bases sitting between them.

The chain uses TRBV30 and TRBJ2-1, with D possibly matching TRBD2 (5 bases). The V gene lost 0 bases and the J gene lost 1 base, with 10 bases spanning the gap. Per the germline V gene, CDR1 is GTSNPN and CDR2 is SVGIG (reference sequence). The CDR3 totals 15 residues. CDR3: CAWSVWRPSYNEQFF. In DNA form, the CDR3 reads TGTGCCTGGAGTGTTTGGAGGCCTTCCTACAATGAGCAGTTCTTC.

This clone came up once. The chain couples TRBV9 to TRBJ1-1; D is perhaps TRBD1 (6 bases). Germline CDR1 is SGDLS and CDR2 is YYNGEE. This CDR3 has 18 amino acids. Trimming removed 4 bases from V and 1 base from J, with 23 bases in between. The CDR3 nucleotides read TGTGCCAGCAGCCCGTTTCGAGAGTTGGGACACCCGAACACTGAAGCTTTCTTT. Amino acids: CASSPFRELGHPNTEAFF.

This chain uses TRBV6-5 with TRBJ1-1, with a tentative D call TRBD1 (6 bases). Germline-derived CDR1 and CDR2 are MNHEY and SVGAGI. This CDR3 has 14 amino acids. V was trimmed by 5 bases and J by 5 bases, leaving 15 bases between them. CDR3 residues: CASSSRTVHTEAFF. The CDR3 DNA is TGTGCCAGCAGTAGCCGGACAGTTCATACTGAAGCTTTCTTT.

The V call is TRBV7-8, the J call TRBJ1-1, with 11 bases fitting TRBD1. The CDR3 contains 15 residues. The V gene's germline CDR1 is SGHVS and CDR2 FQNEAQ. V lost 1 base to trimming and J lost 11 bases; unmatched junction nucleotides: 9. CDR3 sequence reads: CASSLVPRWDRGAFF. DNA for the CDR3: TGTGCCAGCAGCTTAGTGCCGAGATGGGACAGGGGGGCTTTCTTT.

The chain links TRBV10-2 to TRBJ2-1; TRBD2 matches at 7 bases. This CDR3 contains 14 residues. V lost 4 bases, J lost 2 bases, and 2 bases stayed unmatched. The germline gives CDR1 WSHSY, CDR2 SAAADI. CDR3 in DNA: TGCGCCAGCAGTGGGGGGACTACCTACAATGAGCAGTTCTTC. This sequence encodes CASSGGTTYNEQFF.

CDR3 in amino acids: CASSPSRGGPEKLFF. For the CDR3, the DNA is TGTGCCAGCAGCCCAAGTAGGGGGGGTCCAGAAAAACTGTTTTTT. This rearrangement joins TRBV7-9 to TRBJ1-4, with D possibly being TRBD1 (6 bases). Germline loops: CDR1 SEHNR, CDR2 FQNEAQ (reference sequence). CDR3 length equals 15 residues. Between the trimmed V and J ends, which lost 5 bases and 8 bases, there was a span of 18 bases.

The chain uses TRBV7-9 and TRBJ2-7; D not certain. Germline V gene lookup returns CDR1 SEHNR and CDR2 FQNEAQ (reference sequence). V was trimmed by 4 bases and J by 0 bases, leaving 10 bases between them. The CDR3 contains 14 residues. CDR3 nucleotide sequence: TGTGCCAGCAGCTCAATGGGCGTCTCCTACGAGCAGTACTTC. The encoded protein is CASSSMGVSYEQYF.

This rearrangement joins TRBV7-2 to TRBJ2-5; 13 bases agree with TRBD2. Looked up from germline, CDR1 is SGHTA and CDR2 is FQGNSA. CDR3 length: 16 amino acids. The V and J ends lost 1 base and 7 bases, in that order; junction bases with no gene match: 6. The CDR3 region is CASSLGGLAGIGTQYF. In nucleotides, the CDR3 is TGTGCCAGCAGCTTAGGGGGACTAGCGGGAATTGGGACCCAGTACTTC.

This chain connects TRBV5-1 to TRBJ2-5; a weak D match, TRBD2 (7 bases). The CDR3 contains 15 residues. CDR1 and CDR2 (germline): SGHRS, YFSETQ. V was pared by 4 bases and J by 1 base, with 14 bases between. CDR3 bases: TGCGCCAGCAGCCGAGGGGGGGGGTTCCAAGAGACCCAGTACTTC. As protein: CASSRGGGFQETQYF.